This T cell receptor beta chain was recovered during a study of response to subunit inactivated influenza vaccine. CDR1 and CDR2 from the germline V gene are MGHRA and YSYEKL. V was pared by 4 bases and J by 4 bases, with 5 bases of the junction left unmatched. The CDR3 is made up of 15 amino acids. As regards this clonotype: Antigen specificity is unknown.

MiXCR was run by TCRdb on the RT-PCR reads, yielding one entry per CDR3 protein. The table has about 610,000 distinct CDR3 sequences, about 14% seen once. Study observations and caveats: Authors suggested seasonal influenza vaccinations each recruit few new T cells.

The sequence derives from a man in his fifties or sixties who received an inactivated influenza vaccine. The chain links TRBV4-1 to TRBJ2-2; the match to TRBD2 covers 8 bases. The source was PBMCs from blood, collected 11 to 12 days after vaccination. CDR3: CASSPGGVLTGELFF. Here the CDR3 DNA reads TGCGCCAGCAGCCCGGGGGGGGTTCTCACCGGGGAGCTGTTTTTT.